One sample yielded the 18 T cell receptor beta chains listed below, sequenced in a study of shared clonotypes between healthy human individuals. Assay: immunoSEQ multiplex PCR; the TCRdb copy retains only in-frame clones and omits some. Of millions of clones listed, over 85% are singletons. Selected positively for CCR7 and CD45RO-negative, naive CD8 cells excluded terminally differentiated effector memory CD45RA+ cells. The sample taken for sequencing was naive CD8+ T cells sorted from blood. The source of these receptors is a man aged 18-30 years in good health.

The rearrangement uses TRBV11-2 and TRBJ2-7; TRBD2 aligns across 7 bases. Trimming took 5 bases from V and 3 from J; bases not matched to a gene: 4. CDR1 and CDR2 (germline): SGHAT, FQNNGV. The CDR3 runs to 13 residues. The chain's CDR3 is CASSLWGGYEQYF. DNA of the CDR3: TGTGCCAGCAGCCTCTGGGGGGGCTACGAGCAGTACTTC.

V and J are TRBV14 and TRBJ2-7, with 7 bases fitting TRBD2. V lost 3 bases to trimming and J lost 3 bases; unmatched junction nucleotides: 8. Germline-derived CDR1 and CDR2 are SGHDN and FVKESK. The CDR3 has 15 amino acids. CDR3 sequence: CASSHGPSGYYEQYF. The CDR3 region has the DNA TGTGCCAGCAGCCACGGCCCTAGCGGATACTACGAGCAGTACTTC.

The V call is TRBV4-1, the J call TRBJ2-5; D is undetermined. This CDR3 has 15 residues. With 0 bases removed from V and 0 bases from J, the gap between germline ends came to 8 bases. The germline gives CDR1 MGHRA, CDR2 YSYEKL. DNA of the CDR3: TGCGCCAGCAGCCAAGATATGCTAGACCAAGAGACCCAGTACTTC. This gives the protein CASSQDMLDQETQYF.

The V gene is TRBV19, the J gene TRBJ2-7; 8 bases agree with TRBD1. Unmatched junction bases numbered 7, after V lost 3 bases and J lost 3 bases. Germline CDR1 LNHDA, CDR2 SQIVND (reference sequence). This CDR3 is built from 15 residues. The CDR3 bases are TGTGCCAGTAGTATTGGGAGGACAGGGAACTACGAGCAGTACTTC. It translates to CASSIGRTGNYEQYF.

V gene TRBV18 combines with J gene TRBJ1-1; TRBD1 is a possible D gene (6 bases). Trimming cost V 3 bases and J 6 bases, with 14 bases left between them. The length of the CDR3 is 14 residues. Germline lookup yields CDR1 KGHSH and CDR2 LQKENI. CDR3 DNA: TGTGCCAGCTCACCTCAGGGGTTAGTGTCTGAAGCTTTCTTT. Translation gives CASSPQGLVSEAFF. Full variable domain (missing parts from reference TRBV18 and TRBJ1-1): NAGVMQNPRHLVRRRGQEARLRCSPMKGHSHVYWYRQLPEEGLKFMVYLQKENIIDESGMPKERFSAEFPKEGPSILRIQQVVRGDSAAYFCASSPQGLVSEAFFGQGTRLTVV.

The rearrangement joins TRBV2 to TRBJ1-4; TRBD1 aligns across 8 bases. This CDR3 comprises 15 residues. Germline trimming cut 4 bases from V and 7 bases from J; bases unmatched to any gene: 8. Germline CDR1 reads SNHLY; CDR2 reads FYNNEI. CDR3 sequence: CASSGSGTGIEKLFF. CDR3 nucleotides: TGTGCCAGCAGTGGGTCAGGGACAGGAATTGAAAAACTGTTTTTT.

The V and J genes are TRBV7-2 and TRBJ1-2; 9 bases align to TRBD1. This CDR3 has 13 residues. With V trimmed by 4 bases and J by 6 bases, 3 bases remained unmatched. The germline gives CDR1 SGHTA, CDR2 FQGNSA. This chain's CDR3 is CASSWTGDNGYTF. In DNA, the CDR3 is TGTGCCAGCAGCTGGACAGGGGACAATGGCTACACCTTC.

V and J are TRBV19 and TRBJ1-1; 7 nucleotides align to TRBD1. V shed 3 bases and J 1 base; nucleotides not matched to a gene: 2. This CDR3 comprises 14 residues. Germline loops: CDR1 LNHDA, CDR2 SQIVND (reference sequence). CDR3 in amino acids: CASSMTGRNTEAFF. CDR3 coding DNA: TGTGCCAGTAGTATGACAGGGAGGAACACTGAAGCTTTCTTT. Full variable domain (missing parts from reference TRBV19 and TRBJ1-1): DGGITQSPKYLFRKEGQNVTLSCEQNLNHDAMYWYRQDPGQGLRLIYYSQIVNDFQKGDIAEGYSVSREKKESFPLTVTSAQKNPTAFYLCASSMTGRNTEAFFGQGTRLTVV.

The chain is built from TRBV5-6 and TRBJ1-1; no reliable D call. The CDR3 loop spans 13 amino acids. V dropped 0 bases and J dropped 7 bases, with 10 bases sitting between them. CDR1 is SGHDT, CDR2 YYEEEE, per germline. CDR3 sequence reads: CASSLGAGYEAFF. The CDR3 region has the DNA TGTGCCAGCAGCTTGGGGGCCGGCTATGAAGCTTTCTTT.

Regarding this clone: Other DNA sequences in this sample translate to the same CDR3. The chain uses TRBV6-5 and TRBJ2-2; D may be TRBD1 (5 bases). V was clipped by 0 bases and J by 4 bases, with 12 bases between them. Germline V gives CDR1 MNHEY, CDR2 SVGAGI. The CDR3 is 16 amino acids. The CDR3: CASSYSIGEVTGELFF. CDR3 bases: TGTGCCAGCAGTTACTCGATAGGGGAAGTCACCGGGGAGCTGTTTTTT.

V is TRBV5-7 and J is TRBJ1-1; 7 nucleotides align to TRBD1. TRBV5-7 carries the ORF label, with uncertain function. This CDR3 has 14 amino acids. The V and J ends lost 5 bases and 5 bases, in that order; junction bases with no gene match: 9. The CDR3 region has the DNA TGTGCCAGCAGGCAACAGGGGAAAAGGACTGAAGCTTTCTTT. It codes for CASRQQGKRTEAFF.

This rearrangement joins TRBV13 to TRBJ2-7; 8 nucleotides agree with TRBD2. J lost 1 base, V lost 5 bases, and 7 bases had no gene match. The CDR3 is 15 residues long. CDR1 and CDR2 (germline): PRHDT, FYEKMQ (reference sequence). DNA of the CDR3: TGTGCCAGCAGCAATAGCGGGGCCGGGTCCTACGAGCAGTACTTC. Translating it yields CASSNSGAGSYEQYF.

This chain joins TRBV4-1 and TRBJ2-7, with 9 bases fitting TRBD1. Losses at the gene ends were 3 bases for V and 9 bases for J; bases not matched to a gene: 6. The germline V gene encodes CDR1 MGHRA and CDR2 YSYEKL. CDR3 length equals 13 residues. The CDR3 loop is CASSQGQGPAQYF. CDR3 in DNA: TGCGCCAGCAGCCAGGGACAGGGTCCGGCGCAGTACTTC.

The chain links TRBV7-2 to TRBJ2-1; 7 nucleotides match TRBD2. Germline assignment: CDR1 SGHTA and CDR2 FQGNSA. This CDR3 contains 15 residues. V trimming: 5 bases; J trimming: 4 bases; junction bases outside the gene matches: 8. The CDR3 coding sequence is TGTGCCAGCAGCCCCCCCCTAGCGGTATACAATGAGCAGTTCTTC. It specifies CASSPPLAVYNEQFF.

This clone was picked up one time. This sequence joins TRBV7-8 and TRBJ1-1; 8 bases match TRBD1. V lost 4 bases, J lost 4 bases, and 5 bases stayed unmatched. This CDR3 is 14 amino acids long. Germline V lookup: CDR1 SGHVS, CDR2 FQNEAQ. CDR3 loop: CASSSRDRITEAFF. The CDR3 region has the DNA TGTGCCAGCAGCTCCCGGGACAGGATCACTGAAGCTTTCTTT.

This chain uses TRBV5-6 with TRBJ2-2, with TRBD1 matching 9 bases. This CDR3 is built from 15 residues. Germline V gene lookup returns CDR1 SGHDT and CDR2 YYEEEE. Losses at the gene ends were 2 bases for V and 7 bases for J; bases not matched to a gene: 6. As DNA, the CDR3 is TGTGCCAGCAGCTTCACAGGGGGCAAGGGCGGGGAGCTGTTTTTT. This encodes CASSFTGGKGGELFF. The full variable domain, with the rest looked up from reference TRBV5-6 and TRBJ2-2, is DAGVTQSPTHLIKTRGQQVTLRCSPKSGHDTVSWYQQALGQGPQFIFQYYEEEERQRGNFPDRFSGHQFPNYSSELNVNALLLGDSALYLCASSFTGGKGGELFFGEGSRLTVL.

The count of this clone is one. This sequence joins TRBV6-5 and TRBJ1-6, with D tentatively TRBD1 (5 bases). Germline-derived CDR1 and CDR2 are MNHEY and SVGAGI. This CDR3 region has 15 residues. Trimming stripped 5 bases from V and 10 bases from J, with 18 bases between. The CDR3 nucleotides are TGTGCCAGCAGTCCTTTCAGGGAGTCAGGGTCACCCCTCCACTTT. Protein product: CASSPFRESGSPLHF.

The CDR3 loop reads CASSPTPGQGVYEQYF. The CDR3, as DNA: TGTGCCAGCAGCCCTACGCCCGGACAGGGGGTCTACGAGCAGTACTTC. V gene TRBV7-9 combines with J gene TRBJ2-7, with TRBD1 matching 10 bases. The J segment lost 3 bases and the V segment lost 5 bases, leaving 10 bases of the junction unmatched. Germline CDR1 is SEHNR and CDR2 is FQNEAQ (reference sequence). The length of the CDR3 is 16 residues.